The 13 T cell receptor beta chains given below trace back to one sample, sequenced in a study of blood T cells in healthy people across ages. Then a second PCR, running roughly 6 to 11 cycles, was carried out with a sample-barcoded 5' primer and a J-beta primer mix. TCRdb reprocessed the 5' RACE reads with MiXCR, giving one entry per CDR3 protein. Of some 1,800,000 distinct CDR3 sequences listed, more than 35% are singletons. Sequenced material: blood. These receptors were obtained from a human donor in good health.

This clonotype was seen a handful of times. This chain connects TRBV29-1 to TRBJ2-3, with D possibly being TRBD1 (6 bases). CDR1 is SQVTM, CDR2 ANQGSEA, per germline. The germline V and J ends were trimmed by 5 bases and 3 bases, with 12 bases remaining between them. This CDR3 is built from 13 residues. Here the CDR3 DNA reads TGCAGCGTTCAGGGGCTAACGACAGATACGCAGTATTTT. Translation gives CSVQGLTTDTQYF.

The chain employs TRBV5-1 and TRBJ2-1; D not certain. The CDR3 contains 16 residues. Germline CDR1 SGHRS, CDR2 YFSETQ. Trimming took off 2 bases at V and 0 bases at J, with 12 bases between the two ends. CDR3 amino acids: CASSFWDSSSYNEQFF. The CDR3 DNA reads as TGCGCCAGCAGCTTTTGGGATTCTAGCTCCTACAATGAGCAGTTCTTC.

This clonotype showed up just a few times. The chain carries TRBV20-1 and TRBJ2-1, with TRBD2 matching 11 bases. CDR3 length: 14 amino acids. Trimming cost V 3 bases and J 12 bases; bases outside gene matches: 10. The V gene's germline CDR1 is DFQATT and CDR2 SNEGSKA (reference sequence). CDR3 bases: TGCAGTGCTAGTGAACTAGCGGGGGTTCTCGGGCAGTTCTTC. This codes for CSASELAGVLGQFF.

V and J are TRBV20-1 and TRBJ1-1; TRBD1 might be the D (5 bases). CDR1 is DFQATT and CDR2 is SNEGSKA in the germline V gene (reference sequence). The CDR3 spans 16 residues. V shed 0 bases and J shed 2 bases, with 16 bases lying between them. This CDR3 reads CSARDPGQPGNTEAFF. The CDR3 coding sequence is TGCAGTGCTAGAGATCCGGGGCAACCAGGAAACACTGAAGCTTTCTTT.

This clonotype was found many times. The J gene is TRBJ2-1, the V gene TRBV4-2, with D unclear. The CDR3 consists of 14 residues. CDR1 is LGHNA and CDR2 is YNFKEQ in the germline V gene. Trimming pared 2 bases from V and 6 bases from J, leaving 11 bases between. CDR3 sequence reads: CASSQKGISNEQFF. As DNA, the CDR3 is TGTGCCAGCAGCCAAAAGGGTATCAGCAATGAGCAGTTCTTC.

This rearrangement joins TRBV5-1 to TRBJ2-7; 8 nucleotides agree with TRBD1. The germline V gene has CDR1 SGHRS and CDR2 YFSETQ. There are 14 residues in the CDR3. The junction had 4 bases not matched to a gene; V was cut back by 3 bases and J by 2 bases. Here the CDR3 DNA reads TGCGCCAGCAGCTGGATGACAGGGGCCTACGAGCAGTACTTC. Translating it yields CASSWMTGAYEQYF.

This sequence joins TRBV7-2 and TRBJ2-7, with 11 bases aligning to TRBD2. The germline V gene encodes CDR1 SGHTA and CDR2 FQGNSA. This CDR3 region has 18 residues. Trimming cost V 0 bases and J 7 bases; bases outside gene matches: 14. CDR3 coding DNA: TGTGCCAGCAGCTTAGCGGGGGGTAGCGGGGGGGCTTACAATGAGCAGTACTTC. Translated: CASSLAGGSGGAYNEQYF.

This clonotype was counted ten times or more. This chain uses TRBV20-1 with TRBJ2-7; 7 bases fit TRBD2. Germline-derived CDR1 and CDR2 are DFQATT and SNEGSKA (reference sequence). The ends lost 6 bases at V and 4 bases at J; junction bases unmatched: 9. CDR3 size: 13 residues. The CDR3 reads CSAQSSGPYEQYF. CDR3 bases: TGCAGTGCACAATCTAGCGGACCTTACGAGCAGTACTTC.

The chain is built from TRBV20-1 and TRBJ2-5; 7 nucleotides match TRBD1. This CDR3 has 14 amino acids. V lost 3 bases, J lost 4 bases, and 8 bases stayed unmatched. Germline-derived CDR1 and CDR2 are DFQATT and SNEGSKA (reference sequence). The CDR3 region is CSASRDRVIETQYF. As DNA, the CDR3 is TGCAGTGCTAGCCGAGACAGGGTTATAGAGACCCAGTACTTC.

This chain joins TRBV5-1 and TRBJ2-7; a weak D match, TRBD1 (7 bases). The CDR3 sequence is 15 residues long. The V gene's germline CDR1 is SGHRS and CDR2 YFSETQ. With 2 bases removed from V and 2 bases from J, the gap between germline ends came to 14 bases. CDR3: CASSFSAGQPYEQYF. For the CDR3, the DNA is TGCGCCAGCAGCTTTTCTGCGGGACAGCCCTACGAGCAGTACTTC.

The chain is built from TRBV6-2 or TRBV6-3 and TRBJ2-5, with 7 bases lining up with TRBD1. Per the germline V gene, CDR1 is MNHEY and CDR2 is SVGEGT. Trimming removed 6 bases from V and 4 bases from J; junction bases left unmatched: 5. The CDR3 is made up of 13 amino acids. CDR3 nucleotide sequence: TGTGCCAGCAGGACAGGGATCGGAGAGACCCAGTACTTC. Its protein product is CASRTGIGETQYF.

This clonotype was picked up a small number of times. The genes are TRBV5-5 and TRBJ2-6; 7 nucleotides agree with TRBD1. The V gene end was trimmed by 4 bases and the J gene end by 0 bases; junction bases not matched to a gene: 7. Germline V lookup: CDR1 SGHKS, CDR2 YYEKEE (reference sequence). The CDR3 runs to 17 residues. This CDR3 reads CASSPWAGGSGANVLTF. DNA of the CDR3: TGTGCCAGCAGCCCCTGGGCAGGGGGCTCTGGGGCCAACGTCCTGACTTTC. The whole variable domain, remainder taken from reference TRBV5-5 and TRBJ2-6, is DAGVTQSPTHLIKTRGQQVTLRCSPISGHKSVSWYQQVLGQGPQFIFQYYEKEERGRGNFPDRFSARQFPNYSSELNVNALLLGDSALYLCASSPWAGGSGANVLTFGAGSRLTVL.

The chain links TRBV7-8 to TRBJ1-4, with D possibly matching TRBD1 (6 bases). The CDR3 totals 14 residues. Trimming cost V 5 bases and J 6 bases, with 13 bases left between them. Germline V gene lookup returns CDR1 SGHVS and CDR2 FQNEAQ. CDR3 nucleotide sequence: TGTGCCAGCAGCCGAGGAAGGGGGGATGAAAAACTGTTTTTT. Amino acid sequence: CASSRGRGDEKLFF.